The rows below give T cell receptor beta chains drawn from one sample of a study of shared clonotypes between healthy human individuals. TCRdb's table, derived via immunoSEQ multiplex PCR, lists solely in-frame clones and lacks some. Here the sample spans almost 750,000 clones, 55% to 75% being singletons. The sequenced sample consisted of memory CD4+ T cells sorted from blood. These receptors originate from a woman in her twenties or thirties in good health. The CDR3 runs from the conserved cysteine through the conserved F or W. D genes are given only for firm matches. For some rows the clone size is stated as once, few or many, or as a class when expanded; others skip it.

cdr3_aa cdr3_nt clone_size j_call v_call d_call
CASSLGGPSDTQYF TGTGCCAGCAGTTTAGGCGGCCCATCGGATACGCAGTATTTT NA TRBJ2-3 TRBV28 NA
CASSPGLPSYEQYF TGTGCCAGCTCACCTGGGCTACCCTCCTACGAGCAGTACTTC few TRBJ2-7 TRBV18 NA
CAWSVQRNTEAFF TGTGCCTGGAGTGTACAAAGGAACACTGAAGCTTTCTTT NA TRBJ1-1 TRBV30 NA
CASNLPSSYGYTF TGTGCCAGTAACCTCCCATCTTCCTATGGCTACACCTTC NA TRBJ1-2 TRBV2 NA
CASSMEQYASGELFF TGTGCCAGTAGTATGGAACAGTATGCTTCCGGGGAGCTGTTTTTT NA TRBJ2-2 TRBV19 NA
CASSEAGGRGDEQYF TGCGCCAGCAGTGAGGCTGGCGGGAGAGGTGACGAGCAGTACTTC few TRBJ2-7 TRBV10-1 TRBD2
CASSQVRTGRGYTF TGTGCCAGCAGCCAAGTCAGGACAGGACGTGGCTACACCTTC NA TRBJ1-2 TRBV14 TRBD1
CASSPVTYGELFF TGTGCCAGCAGCCCCGTTACCTACGGGGAGCTGTTTTTT few TRBJ2-2 TRBV11-2 NA
CASSPSWLAEVPYEQYF TGCGCCAGCAGCCCTAGCTGGCTAGCGGAAGTACCCTACGAGCAGTACTTC once TRBJ2-7 TRBV4-1 TRBD2
CASRQTTNEKLFF TGTGCCAGCAGGCAGACAACTAATGAAAAACTGTTTTTT NA TRBJ1-4 TRBV2 NA
CASSERLAGAGELFF TGCGCCAGCAGTGAAAGGCTAGCGGGAGCCGGGGAGCTGTTTTTT NA TRBJ2-2 TRBV10-2 TRBD2
CASNLVGGSNQPQHF TGTGCCAGCAACCTTGTCGGGGGTAGCAATCAGCCCCAGCATTTT NA TRBJ1-5 TRBV7-2 NA
CASSLWGAGLTGELFF TGTGCCAGCAGTTTATGGGGTGCAGGCCTCACCGGGGAGCTGTTTTTT NA TRBJ2-2 TRBV27 NA
CASSQQGARYEQYF TGTGCCAGCAGCCAACAGGGGGCGAGGTACGAGCAGTACTTC NA TRBJ2-7 TRBV2 TRBD1
CASSMRAEKLFF TGTGCCAGTAGTATGAGGGCTGAAAAACTGTTTTTT NA TRBJ1-4 TRBV19 NA
CASSYSGTPNTDTQYF TGTGCCAGCAGCTATTCCGGGACTCCAAACACAGATACGCAGTATTTT NA TRBJ2-3 TRBV11-3 NA
CASSRHPANYGYTF TGTGCCAGCAGTAGACACCCTGCTAACTATGGCTACACCTTC NA TRBJ1-2 TRBV28 NA
CASGRDFGTQYF TGTGCTAGTGGTCGGGACTTCGGGACCCAGTACTTC NA TRBJ2-5 TRBV12-5 NA
CASSRDRSTNEKLFF TGTGCCAGCAGTCGGGACAGGTCAACTAATGAAAAACTGTTTTTT NA TRBJ1-4 TRBV6-5 TRBD1
CASSPRPYEQYF TGCGCCAGCAGTCCACGGCCATACGAGCAGTACTTC NA TRBJ2-7 TRBV10-2 NA
CASSQGRNEQFF TGTGCCAGTAGTCAAGGTCGAAATGAGCAGTTCTTC NA TRBJ2-1 TRBV19 NA
CASSWGQASEKLFF TGTGCCAGCAGCTGGGGACAGGCAAGTGAAAAACTGTTTTTT NA TRBJ1-4 TRBV11-2 TRBD1
CASSLTGTGYEQYF TGTGCCAGCAGCTTGACCGGGACAGGCTACGAGCAGTACTTC few TRBJ2-7 TRBV13 TRBD1
CASSLAGGREQYF TGTGCCAGCAGTTTAGCGGGAGGGAGGGAGCAGTACTTC NA TRBJ2-7 TRBV28 TRBD2
CASTVLNQPQHF TGTGCCAGCACCGTCTTGAATCAGCCCCAGCATTTT NA TRBJ1-5 TRBV28 NA
CASSPGQGYNLNNEQFF TGTGCCAGCAGCCCGGGACAGGGATACAATTTAAATAATGAGCAGTTCTTC NA TRBJ2-1 TRBV5-5 TRBD1
CASSRGPQGTHTDTQYF TGTGCCAGTAGTAGGGGACCTCAGGGGACCCACACAGATACGCAGTATTTT NA TRBJ2-3 TRBV19 NA
CASSRSGNQPQHF TGTGCCAGCTCACGAAGTGGCAATCAGCCCCAGCATTTT NA TRBJ1-5 TRBV18 NA
CASSLVPSGGFTDTQYF TGTGCCAGCAGTTTAGTGCCTAGCGGGGGATTCACAGATACGCAGTATTTT NA TRBJ2-3 TRBV28 TRBD2
CASSQGPGWEQFF TGCGCCAGCAGCCAAGGGCCCGGTTGGGAGCAGTTCTTC NA TRBJ2-1 TRBV4-1 NA
CASSLDGSGYEQYF TGTGCCAGCAGCTTAGACGGCTCGGGGTACGAGCAGTACTTC NA TRBJ2-7 TRBV11-2 NA